The present T cell receptor beta chain was sequenced within a study of cytomegalovirus exposure and HLA in healthy donors. The approximately 120-subject validation cohort, separate from the approximately 660-subject first cohort, included the donors. CDR1 and CDR2 from the germline V gene are MDHEN and SYDVKM. CDR3 length equals 13 residues. The junction had 10 bases not matched to a gene; V was cut back by 8 bases and J by 9 bases. Some clones are missing from TCRdb's copy, which holds only in-frame ones; the method was immunoSEQ multiplex PCR. The sample holds some 120,000 clones, 90% to 97% seen once.

The chain is built from TRBV28 and TRBJ2-1; TRBD1 matches at 7 bases. The source is a man in his late teens or twenties in good health and CMV-seronegative. The source material was PBMCs. CDR3 residues: CASEGDRVGEQFF. Here the CDR3 DNA reads TGTGCCAGCGAGGGAGACAGGGTAGGTGAGCAGTTCTTC.